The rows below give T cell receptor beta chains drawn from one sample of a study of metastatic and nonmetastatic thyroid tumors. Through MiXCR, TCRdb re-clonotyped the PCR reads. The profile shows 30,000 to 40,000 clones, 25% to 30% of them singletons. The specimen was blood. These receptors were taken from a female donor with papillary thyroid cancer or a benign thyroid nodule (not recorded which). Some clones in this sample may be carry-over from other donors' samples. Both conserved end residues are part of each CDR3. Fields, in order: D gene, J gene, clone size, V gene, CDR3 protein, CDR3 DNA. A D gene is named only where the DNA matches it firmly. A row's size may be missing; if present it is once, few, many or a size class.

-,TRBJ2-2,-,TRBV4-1,CASSQFGGTNTGELFF,TGCGCCAGCAGCCAATTCGGCGGGACGAACACCGGGGAGCTGTTTTTT
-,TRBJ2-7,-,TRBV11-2,CASSLALGVYEQYF,TGTGCCAGCAGCTTAGCTCTTGGTGTCTACGAGCAGTACTTC
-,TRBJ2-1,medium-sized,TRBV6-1,CASSPSNGGRRNEQFF,TGTGCCAGCAGTCCTTCAAACGGGGGACGGAGGAATGAGCAGTTCTTC
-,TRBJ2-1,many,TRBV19,CASSIVLRSSNEQFF,TGTGCCAGTAGTATCGTGCTTCGAAGCAGCAATGAGCAGTTCTTC
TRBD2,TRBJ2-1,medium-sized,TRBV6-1,CASSLLAANEQFF,TGTGCCAGCAGTCTCCTAGCGGCAAATGAGCAGTTCTTC
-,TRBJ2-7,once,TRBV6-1,CARVTGREQYF,TGTGCCCGCGTCACAGGGCGCGAGCAGTACTTC
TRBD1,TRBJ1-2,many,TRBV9,CASSEDTGQGAKGYTF,TGTGCCAGCAGCGAAGATACGGGACAGGGGGCGAAAGGCTACACCTTC
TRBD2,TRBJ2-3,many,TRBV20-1,CSARDRASGGTDTQYF,TGCAGTGCTAGAGATCGGGCTAGCGGGGGCACAGATACGCAGTATTTT
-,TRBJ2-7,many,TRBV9,CASSIQADHSYEQYF,TGTGCCAGCAGCATACAAGCGGACCACTCCTACGAGCAGTACTTC
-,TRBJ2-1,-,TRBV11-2,CASSLDSTGYNEQFF,TGTGCCAGCAGCTTAGACTCCACTGGTTACAATGAGCAGTTCTTC